Listed below are T cell receptor beta chains from one sample, sequenced in a study of blood T cell repertoires in COVID-19. Sequencing used immunoSEQ multiplex PCR; TCRdb keeps in-frame clones, though not all of them. The sample lists some 160,000 clones, about 86% occurring once. The sequenced material came from peripheral blood. The receptors come from a man aged 70-80 years with active or convalescent COVID-19. Each CDR3 is given with its conserved first and last residue. The D gene is left open where the match is weak. The size of a clone is reported for some rows only, either as once, few or many, or as a class for expanded clones.

abundance,d_gene,v_gene,j_gene,CDR3nt,CDR3aa
NA,NA,TRBV6-5,TRBJ2-1,TGTGCCAGCAGTTACGGCGGCAGTGCTTACAATGAGCAGTTCTTC,CASSYGGSAYNEQFF
few,TRBD2,TRBV15,TRBJ2-3,TGTGCCACCAGCAGAGATGCGGCGGGGGGATACACAGATACGCAGTATTTT,CATSRDAAGGYTDTQYF
NA,NA,TRBV27,TRBJ1-4,TGTGCCAGCAGTTTTAGGAGGGGCAGTGGTGAAAAACTGTTTTTT,CASSFRRGSGEKLFF
NA,TRBD1,TRBV5-1,TRBJ2-3,TGCGCCAGCAGCGTACAGGGGGGATTGGCAGATACGCAGTATTTT,CASSVQGGLADTQYF
NA,TRBD1,TRBV7-9,TRBJ1-1,TGTGCCAGCAGCTTAGCGGGACAGGGACTTACTGAAGCTTTCTTT,CASSLAGQGLTEAFF
NA,NA,TRBV18,TRBJ1-1,TGTGCCAGCTCACCGCCCAAAACCCTCGGGGGCACTGAAGCTTTCTTT,CASSPPKTLGGTEAFF
NA,TRBD1,TRBV30,TRBJ1-2,TGTGCCTGGAGTAGGAGGGGGCCCTATGGCTACACCTTC,CAWSRRGPYGYTF
NA,NA,TRBV30,TRBJ1-6,TGTGCCTGGAGTGAACAGCAGAATTCACCCCTCCACTTT,CAWSEQQNSPLHF
NA,TRBD2,TRBV4-3,TRBJ2-1,TGCGCCAGCAGCCAAGATCTAGCGGGGGGGCAAAATGAGCAGTTCTTC,CASSQDLAGGQNEQFF
NA,TRBD1,TRBV7-3,TRBJ2-5,TGTGCCAGCAGCTCAGGGACAGTCAGAGTAGGGCAAGAGACCCAGTACTTC,CASSSGTVRVGQETQYF
NA,TRBD2,TRBV5-4,TRBJ2-2,TGTGCCAGCAGCTTTCTAGCGGGAGGGACCGGGGAGCTGTTTTTT,CASSFLAGGTGELFF
NA,TRBD1,TRBV29-1,TRBJ1-1,TGCAGCGGCAGGGGGCTCAACGCTGAAGCTTTCTTT,CSGRGLNAEAFF
NA,TRBD1,TRBV18,TRBJ1-2,TGTGCCAGCTCACCGGACAGGGTAACTGGCTACACCTTC,CASSPDRVTGYTF
NA,TRBD1,TRBV27,TRBJ1-2,TGTGCCAGCAGCCGGGGGTCCCGGGACAGGGCCTTCTATGGCTACACCTTC,CASSRGSRDRAFYGYTF
NA,NA,TRBV19,TRBJ2-2,TGTGCCAGTACTCAGGGGACCTCGAACACCGGGGAGCTGTTTTTT,CASTQGTSNTGELFF
NA,NA,TRBV28,TRBJ2-5,TGTGCCAGCAGTTCGAACAGGGTGATAGAGACCCAGTACTTC,CASSSNRVIETQYF
NA,NA,TRBV7-9,TRBJ1-2,TGTGCCAGCAGCTCACTGGAGAGGGATGGCTACACCTTC,CASSSLERDGYTF
NA,TRBD1,TRBV11-2,TRBJ1-4,TGTGCCAGCAGCGCGGACAGGGGGCGCTTAGTCGAAAAACTGTTTTTT,CASSADRGRLVEKLFF
few,TRBD2,TRBV7-8,TRBJ2-7,TGTGCCAGCAGCTTAGCGGGACTACCTATCTACGAGCAGTACTTC,CASSLAGLPIYEQYF
NA,TRBD1,TRBV30,TRBJ1-2,TGTGCCTGGACCGGCCCAGGGGGGGGCTACACCTTC,CAWTGPGGGYTF
NA,TRBD1,TRBV10-2,TRBJ2-2,TGCGCCAGCAGTTTCGGGACAGGGGGATCCGGGGAGCTGTTTTTT,CASSFGTGGSGELFF
NA,TRBD1,TRBV28,TRBJ2-1,TGTGCCAGCATCGAGGACAGGGGTGGCTACAATGAGCAGTTCTTC,CASIEDRGGYNEQFF
NA,NA,TRBV5-1,TRBJ1-1,TGCGCCAGCAGCTTTACTCCGGGACAGAACACTGAAGCTTTCTTT,CASSFTPGQNTEAFF
NA,TRBD1,TRBV19,TRBJ2-7,TGTGCCAGTATCGACAGGGGGAACGAGCAGTACTTC,CASIDRGNEQYF
NA,TRBD1,TRBV5-1,TRBJ2-2,TGCGCCAGCAGCTACGGGACAGCTTCGAACACCGGGGAGCTGTTTTTT,CASSYGTASNTGELFF
NA,TRBD1,TRBV7-2,TRBJ2-1,TGTGCCAGCAGGGACAGGGGCGAGGAGCAGTTCTTC,CASRDRGEEQFF
NA,TRBD1,TRBV9,TRBJ1-6,TGTGCCAGCAGCGCCCGGGACAGGGACAATTCACCCCTCCACTTT,CASSARDRDNSPLHF
NA,NA,TRBV5-4,TRBJ1-2,TGTGCCATACAGACAGGCATAATTGGTGGCTACACCTTC,CAIQTGIIGGYTF
few,NA,TRBV3-1/TRBV3-2,TRBJ2-1,TGTGCCAGCAGCTTGTGGGCCCAGGGGGGTTCCTACAATGAGCAGTTCTTC,CASSLWAQGGSYNEQFF
NA,NA,TRBV27,TRBJ2-7,TGTGCCAGCAGTTTAGGGGAGACTTACGAGCAGTACTTC,CASSLGETYEQYF
NA,NA,TRBV27,TRBJ1-6,TGTGCCAGCAGTTTATATCGCTCGAGGGCCGGATCACCCCTCCACTTT,CASSLYRSRAGSPLHF
once,NA,TRBV7-3,TRBJ2-5,TGTGCCAGCAGCTCTGGGACACCCCAAGAGACCCAGTACTTC,CASSSGTPQETQYF
NA,TRBD2,TRBV28,TRBJ2-1,TGTGCCAGCAGTTTAATGGCTAGCGGGAGCGACAATGAGCAGTTCTTC,CASSLMASGSDNEQFF
NA,NA,TRBV12-3/TRBV12-4,TRBJ1-5,TGTGCCAGCAGTTTACGGGGAAATCAGCCCCAGCATTTT,CASSLRGNQPQHF
NA,TRBD2,TRBV24-1,TRBJ2-7,TGTGCCACCAGTGATTCGGCTAGCGGGAGGGTCGAGCAGTACTTC,CATSDSASGRVEQYF
NA,NA,TRBV4-3,TRBJ2-2,TGCGCCAGCAGCCATCATAAGACAGCCTCGAACACCGGGGAGCTGTTTTTT,CASSHHKTASNTGELFF
NA,NA,TRBV19,TRBJ2-3,TGTGCCAGTAGTATAGATAGGCGGGGAAGCACAGATACGCAGTATTTT,CASSIDRRGSTDTQYF
NA,NA,TRBV28,TRBJ1-3,TGTGCCAGCAGTTTATCCCCAGGGGTGGACACCATATATTTT,CASSLSPGVDTIYF
few,NA,TRBV5-1,TRBJ1-3,TGCGCCAGCAGCTTGGAGTGGGCAGGGGTTGCTGGAAACACCATATATTTT,CASSLEWAGVAGNTIYF
NA,TRBD1,TRBV30,TRBJ1-5,TGTGCCTGGAGTACGGGACAGCCAAATCAGCCCCAGCATTTT,CAWSTGQPNQPQHF
NA,TRBD1,TRBV3-1/TRBV3-2,TRBJ2-7,TGTGCCAGCAGCCCCACGGAACAGGGGGCCTACGAGCAGTACTTC,CASSPTEQGAYEQYF
NA,TRBD2,TRBV6-2/TRBV6-3,TRBJ2-3,TGTGCCAGCAGTCCCCCCCTTGCGGGGGGGTCCACAGATACGCAGTATTTT,CASSPPLAGGSTDTQYF
NA,NA,TRBV5-4,TRBJ1-1,TGTGCCAGCAGCGCATTTACAGGGAACACTGAAGCTTTCTTT,CASSAFTGNTEAFF
NA,NA,TRBV18,TRBJ1-6,TGTGCCAGCTCACCAGGGGGCAAGGATTCACCCCTCCACTTT,CASSPGGKDSPLHF
NA,TRBD1,TRBV5-1,TRBJ2-7,TGCGCCAGCAGCGGTGGCGGGACAGGGGGCTACGAGCAGTACTTC,CASSGGGTGGYEQYF
NA,TRBD1,TRBV5-1,TRBJ2-1,TGCGCCAGCAGTTTCGACAGGGACCCTGGCAATGAGCAGTTCTTC,CASSFDRDPGNEQFF
NA,NA,TRBV28,TRBJ2-7,TGTGCCAGCAGCCTCTACTCCTACGAGCAGTACTTC,CASSLYSYEQYF
NA,NA,TRBV7-2,TRBJ2-1,TGTGCCAGCGGGCGGGACTTCAGCTCCTACAATGAGCAGTTCTTC,CASGRDFSSYNEQFF
NA,NA,TRBV18,TRBJ1-5,TGTGCCAGCTCACTACAGGAGAATCAGCCCCAGCATTTT,CASSLQENQPQHF
NA,TRBD1,TRBV6-6,TRBJ1-3,TGTGCCAGCAGTCGACAGGGGGCCCTCTCTGGAAACACCATATATTTT,CASSRQGALSGNTIYF
NA,TRBD2,TRBV5-4,TRBJ2-5,TGTGCCAGCACCAATGGGGGACTAGCTAGTCAAGAGACCCAGTACTTC,CASTNGGLASQETQYF
NA,NA,TRBV7-2,TRBJ1-3,TGTGCCAGCAGCCGCCTAGGGGGGGAAGGAAACACCATATATTTT,CASSRLGGEGNTIYF
NA,TRBD1,TRBV12-3/TRBV12-4,TRBJ2-5,TGTGCCAGCAGTCGGGGGACAGGCCAGTACTTC,CASSRGTGQYF